The 22 T cell receptor beta chains below all came from one sample that was sequenced in a study of Siglec-9 on CD8 T cells in melanoma. The protocol was immunoSEQ multiplex PCR, while the TCRdb copy is restricted to in-frame clones and leaves out a portion. Of some 39,000 clones in the sample, about four fifths were seen once. Material for sequencing was Siglec-9- CD8+ T cells sorted from blood. The source of these receptors is a human donor in good health.

This chain uses TRBV5-6 with TRBJ2-3; the match to TRBD2 covers 9 bases. Germline-derived CDR1 and CDR2 are SGHDT and YYEEEE. The V segment lost 0 bases and the J segment 1 base; nucleotides outside the gene matches: 6. The CDR3 runs 17 residues. CDR3 protein: CASSLAGGGAGTDTQYF. CDR3 in DNA: TGTGCCAGCAGCTTGGCTGGCGGGGGGGCCGGCACAGATACGCAGTATTTT.

There are a few counts of this clone. The chain has TRBV14 and TRBJ2-3; 11 positions match TRBD2. Germline assignment: CDR1 SGHDN and CDR2 FVKESK. The CDR3 has 17 residues. V trimming: 2 bases; J trimming: 1 base; junction bases outside the gene matches: 5. The CDR3 loop is CASSQSILAGGTDTQYF. For the CDR3, the DNA is TGTGCCAGCAGCCAATCTATACTAGCGGGAGGCACAGATACGCAGTATTTT.

This chain joins TRBV13 and TRBJ2-7, with unresolved D. The CDR3 extends over 13 amino acids. The V end was cut by 5 bases, the J end by 4 bases, with 12 bases between. Per germline, CDR1 PRHDT and CDR2 FYEKMQ (reference sequence). The CDR3 region is CASSLSLSYEQYF. CDR3 bases: TGTGCCAGCAGCCTATCTCTAAGTTACGAGCAGTACTTC.

The genes are TRBV28 and TRBJ2-3; D is ambiguous. Trimming left V 6 bases short and J 0 bases short, with 10 bases between. CDR1 is MDHEN, CDR2 SYDVKM, per germline. This CDR3 spans 14 amino acids. The CDR3 here is CASRLADSTDTQYF. In nucleotides, the CDR3 is TGTGCCAGCAGGCTGGCCGATAGCACAGATACGCAGTATTTT.

The J gene is TRBJ2-1, the V gene TRBV11-2; 9 bases map to TRBD2. Germline CDR1 and CDR2: SGHAT and FQNNGV. This CDR3 is 18 amino acids long. J lost 6 bases, V lost 5 bases, and 17 bases had no gene match. Here the CDR3 reads CASSPVAGEGVPGNEQFF. CDR3 nucleotide sequence: TGTGCCAGCAGCCCGGTAGCGGGAGAGGGCGTCCCCGGCAATGAGCAGTTCTTC.

V is TRBV6-5 and J is TRBJ2-7; 9 bases agree with TRBD1. The trim removed 6 bases at V and 2 bases at J, leaving 5 bases unmatched. Germline V CDR1 and CDR2: MNHEY, SVGAGI. This CDR3 is built from 14 residues. CDR3 DNA: TGTGCCAGCAGACCCGGGACAGGGACCTACGAGCAGTACTTC. Translated: CASRPGTGTYEQYF.

This sequence joins TRBV5-4 and TRBJ2-6; TRBD2 might be the D (5 bases). Germline assignment: CDR1 SGHNT and CDR2 YYREEE (reference sequence). The CDR3 length is 17 residues. V was cut by 4 bases and J by 12 bases, with 26 bases left in between. The CDR3 region has the DNA TGTGCCAGCAGCCCCCGGACCGCTCCTTCCGGGATAAGCGTCCTGACTTTC. Translated, it gives CASSPRTAPSGISVLTF.

The rearrangement joins TRBV6-4 to TRBJ2-2, with unresolved D. Trimming took off 5 bases at V and 4 bases at J, with 5 bases between the two ends. The CDR3 covers 12 residues. Germline loops: CDR1 MRHNA, CDR2 SNTAGT. CDR3 in amino acids: CASSSSTGELFF. DNA of the CDR3: TGTGCCAGCAGTTCCAGCACCGGGGAGCTGTTTTTT.

J is TRBJ2-1 and V is TRBV9, with 10 bases fitting TRBD2. The germline gives CDR1 SGDLS, CDR2 YYNGEE. V dropped 6 bases and J dropped 2; count of bases not matched to a gene: 5. This CDR3 has 15 residues. CDR3 nucleotides: TGTGCCAGCACCTTAGCGGGAGGCACCTACAATGAGCAGTTCTTC. It yields the protein CASTLAGGTYNEQFF.

The CDR3 DNA sequence: TGTGCCAGCAGTTACTCGAGCAGCTACTCCTACAATGAGCAGTTCTTC. Protein: CASSYSSSYSYNEQFF. The chain employs TRBV6-5 and TRBJ2-1; no firm D call. The CDR3 spans 16 residues. Deletions cut 0 bases from V and 0 bases from J, with 9 bases between. CDR1 and CDR2 from the germline V gene are MNHEY and SVGAGI.

To note about this clone: Other DNA sequences in this sample translate to the same CDR3. The rearrangement joins TRBV4-1 to TRBJ2-1; no clear D. Trimming removed 1 base at V and 8 bases at J, with 18 bases between. This CDR3 is 16 amino acids long. Per the germline V gene, CDR1 is MGHRA and CDR2 is YSYEKL. The CDR3 DNA is TGCGCCAGCAGCCAAGTTCTTCCCGCCCTATTGGATGAGCAGTTCTTC. It codes for CASSQVLPALLDEQFF.

This rearrangement joins TRBV28 to TRBJ1-1; D remains unclear. Trimming pared 2 bases from V and 1 base from J, leaving 14 bases between. In germline, CDR1 is MDHEN, CDR2 SYDVKM. This CDR3 comprises 16 residues. CDR3 sequence (DNA): TGTGCCAGCAGTTTAGGCGCTGGGGTTAGGAACACTGAAGCTTTCTTT. Its protein product is CASSLGAGVRNTEAFF.

The J gene is TRBJ2-3, the V gene TRBV19; 11 nucleotides agree with TRBD2. Trimming at V came to 1 base and at J to 3 bases, leaving 12 bases not matched to a gene. Germline lookup yields CDR1 LNHDA and CDR2 SQIVND (reference sequence). The CDR3 is 19 residues long. The CDR3 bases are TGTGCCAGTAGTATAGTCCTTCTAGCGGGAGGTTTTAGAACAGATACGCAGTATTTT. Encoded protein: CASSIVLLAGGFRTDTQYF.

This chain links TRBV27 with TRBJ2-1; 7 bases fit TRBD2. There are 17 residues in the CDR3. Looked up from germline, CDR1 is MNHEY and CDR2 is SMNVEV (reference sequence). V shed 6 bases, J shed 6 bases, and the junction held 17 bases outside the gene matches. CDR3 region: CASRPFPSGGGINEQFF. The CDR3 DNA reads as TGTGCCAGCAGGCCATTCCCGTCGGGCGGGGGAATCAATGAGCAGTTCTTC.

The chain joins TRBV10-3 to TRBJ2-2; 11 bases fit TRBD2. Trimming cost V 0 bases and J 3 bases; bases outside gene matches: 3. This CDR3 has 17 residues. The germline gives CDR1 ENHRY, CDR2 SYGVKD. As DNA, the CDR3 is TGTGCCATCAGTGAGTCGGCACTAGCGGGGGACACCGGGGAGCTGTTTTTT. Protein product: CAISESALAGDTGELFF.

V is TRBV5-4 and J is TRBJ2-1; tentatively, D is TRBD1 or TRBD2 (5 bases each). CDR1 and CDR2 from the germline V gene are SGHNT and YYREEE (reference sequence). The length of the CDR3 is 11 residues. Trimming stripped 4 bases from V and 10 bases from J, with 9 bases between. The CDR3 nucleotides are TGTGCCAGCAGCGGCTGGGACGAGCAGTTCTTC. It encodes CASSGWDEQFF. The full variable domain, its missing parts supplied by reference TRBV5-4 and TRBJ2-1, is ETGVTQSPTHLIKTRGQQVTLRCSSQSGHNTVSWYQQALGQGPQFIFQYYREEENGRGNFPPRFSGLQFPNYSSELNVNALELDDSALYLCASSGWDEQFFGPGTRLTVL.

This clone showed up just once. V is TRBV7-3 and J is TRBJ2-3; tentatively, D is TRBD2 (6 bases). Trimming shortened V by 5 bases and J by 0 bases, and 12 bases separated the two germline ends. This CDR3 comprises 15 residues. Germline V gene data show CDR1 as SGHTA and CDR2 as FQGTGA. In DNA, the CDR3 is TGTGCCAGCAGCCTTGTCGGGGGTAGCACAGATACGCAGTATTTT. Its protein product is CASSLVGGSTDTQYF.

The rearrangement uses TRBV11-3 and TRBJ2-1, with D tentatively TRBD2 (6 bases). This CDR3 comprises 13 residues. Per the germline V gene, CDR1 is SGHNT and CDR2 is YENEEA. Deletions cut 4 bases from V and 5 bases from J, with 9 bases between. The CDR3 sequence: CASSSLANNEQFF. As DNA, the CDR3 is TGTGCCAGCAGCTCCCTAGCGAACAATGAGCAGTTCTTC.

This clone showed up just a few times. In DNA form, the CDR3 reads TGTGCCAGCAGTTTATCTGGAGACAGGCCCACCAGGACTGAAGCTTTCTTT. It specifies CASSLSGDRPTRTEAFF. The rearrangement links TRBV27 to TRBJ1-1; a weak D match, TRBD1 (6 bases). Germline loops: CDR1 MNHEY, CDR2 SMNVEV (reference sequence). This CDR3 region has 17 residues. V was shortened by 0 bases and J by 5 bases, with 19 bases between the two germline ends.

This clone showed up just once. The chain couples TRBV7-9 to TRBJ1-1; maybe TRBD1 (5 bases). The CDR3 is 15 residues long. V was shortened by 5 bases and J by 6 bases, with 19 bases between the two germline ends. The germline gives CDR1 SEHNR, CDR2 FQNEAQ (reference sequence). In DNA form, the CDR3 reads TGTGCCAGCAGCCCCGGGACCCCAGTACGGGCTGAAGCTTTCTTT. Translated, it gives CASSPGTPVRAEAFF. The whole variable domain, filled in from reference TRBV7-9 and TRBJ1-1, reads DTGVSQNPRHKITKRGQNVTFRCDPISEHNRLYWYRQTLGQGPEFLTYFQNEAQLEKSRLLSDRFSAERPKGSFSTLEIQRTEQGDSAMYLCASSPGTPVRAEAFFGQGTRLTVV.

The chain employs TRBV6-4 and TRBJ2-1; TRBD2 is a possible D gene (5 bases). Germline-derived CDR1 and CDR2 are MRHNA and SNTAGT. The ends were cut back, 6 bases at V and 6 bases at J, with 18 bases in the middle. This CDR3 comprises 15 residues. CDR3 amino acids: CASSRGLGGSNEQFF. The DNA for the CDR3 is TGTGCCAGCAGCCGAGGGTTGGGTGGAAGCAATGAGCAGTTCTTC.

The chain uses TRBV19 and TRBJ1-4, with no clear D. Trimming took off 5 bases at V and 8 bases at J, with 21 bases between the two ends. Germline lookup yields CDR1 LNHDA and CDR2 SQIVND (reference sequence). This CDR3 spans 16 amino acids. CDR3 bases: TGTGCCAGTAGTCCCATCGGCCAGGCCGAGATGGAAAAACTGTTTTTT. It codes for CASSPIGQAEMEKLFF. The whole variable domain, filled in from reference TRBV19 and TRBJ1-4, reads DGGITQSPKYLFRKEGQNVTLSCEQNLNHDAMYWYRQDPGQGLRLIYYSQIVNDFQKGDIAEGYSVSREKKESFPLTVTSAQKNPTAFYLCASSPIGQAEMEKLFFGSGTQLSVL.